Sequencing of this T cell receptor (beta chain) was carried out in a study of response to subunit inactivated influenza vaccine. The study's findings and limits: Authors suggested each seasonal influenza vaccination recruits few new T cells.

Germline V gene lookup returns CDR1 SQVTM and CDR2 ANQGSEA. This CDR3 has 19 residues. The V and J ends lost 1 base and 1 base respectively, with 26 bases between them. TCRdb used MiXCR to reprocess the RT-PCR reads, holding one entry per CDR3 protein. This sample has about 650,000 distinct CDR3 sequences, with around a sixth found just once. This clonotype has more than one count but fewer than ten. Its cognate antigen is unknown. The V call is TRBV29-1, the J call TRBJ2-7, with a possible D match to TRBD2 (5 bases). This clonotype originated in a man in his forties or fifties who received an inactivated influenza vaccine. The specimen was PBMCs from blood, collected approximately 13 days after vaccination. CDR3 sequence (DNA): TGCAGCGTTGAAGCAGAGACTAAACAATTTTGGGGAGAATCCTACGAGCAGTACTTC. Translation gives CSVEAETKQFWGESYEQYF.